Listed below are T cell receptor beta chains from one sample, sequenced in a study of T cells of healthy individuals. MiXCR, run by TCRdb on the 5' RACE reads, gives a single entry per CDR3 protein. The sample yields around 90,000 distinct CDR3 sequences, approximately 4.8% seen once. Source of these receptors: a female donor in good health. Both conserved end residues are part of each CDR3. D genes are given only for firm matches. Size is omitted from some rows. Given values are once, few, many or a class for expanded clones.

J: TRBJ2-2
D: NA
size: NA
V: TRBV28
CDR3: CASSSGRRPNTGELFF
DNA: TGTGCCAGCAGTTCTGGACGTAGACCGAACACCGGGGAGCTGTTTTTT

J: TRBJ2-3
D: NA
size: many
V: TRBV3-1
CDR3: CASSQDLAPKRTDTQYF
DNA: TGTGCCAGCAGCCAAGATCTCGCCCCCAAACGCACAGATACGCAGTATTTT

J: TRBJ2-1
D: NA
size: many
V: TRBV29-1
CDR3: CSVEWGAGEQFF
DNA: TGCAGCGTTGAGTGGGGGGCGGGTGAGCAGTTCTTC

J: TRBJ1-4
D: NA
size: few
V: TRBV9
CDR3: CASSVAQGRNEKLFF
DNA: TGTGCCAGCAGCGTAGCTCAGGGACGTAATGAAAAACTGTTTTTT

J: TRBJ1-5
D: NA
size: many
V: TRBV12-3/TRBV12-4
CDR3: CASSYDRINQPQHF
DNA: TGTGCCAGCAGTTACGACAGGATCAATCAGCCCCAGCATTTT

J: TRBJ1-1
D: TRBD1
size: many
V: TRBV27
CDR3: CASSYGTGGTEAFF
DNA: TGTGCCAGCAGCTATGGGACAGGGGGCACTGAAGCTTTCTTT

J: TRBJ2-2
D: NA
size: few
V: TRBV7-2
CDR3: CASVSRTCAGELFF
DNA: TGTGCCAGCGTATCTCGGACCTGCGCCGGGGAGCTGTTTTTT

J: TRBJ2-1
D: TRBD2
size: many
V: TRBV6-5
CDR3: CASSYSLPGGPYNEQFF
DNA: TGTGCCAGCAGTTACTCTTTGCCGGGAGGGCCTTACAATGAGCAGTTCTTC

J: TRBJ1-2
D: NA
size: NA
V: TRBV11-2
CDR3: CASSLGRRYGYNF
DNA: TGTGCCAGCAGCTTAGGCAGGCGATATGGCTACAACTTC

J: TRBJ2-7
D: TRBD1
size: many
V: TRBV20-1
CDR3: CSASPGQGGEQYF
DNA: TGCAGTGCGTCACCGGGACAGGGGGGCGAGCAGTACTTC

J: TRBJ2-7
D: TRBD2
size: many
V: TRBV7-9
CDR3: CASSDTSGSDPYEQYF
DNA: TGTGCCAGCAGCGATACTAGCGGGAGTGATCCCTACGAGCAGTACTTC

J: TRBJ1-5
D: TRBD1
size: NA
V: TRBV12-3/TRBV12-4
CDR3: CASSQQMTGRQPQHF
DNA: TGTGCCAGCAGCCAACAAATGACAGGGAGGCAGCCCCAGCATTTT

J: TRBJ1-4
D: TRBD1
size: many
V: TRBV6-5
CDR3: CASSYSIGTGAEKLFF
DNA: TGTGCCAGCAGTTACTCGATCGGGACAGGGGCTGAAAAACTGTTTTTT

J: TRBJ2-3
D: TRBD2
size: many
V: TRBV29-1
CDR3: CSVVEREPADTQYF
DNA: TGCAGCGTTGTTGAGCGGGAGCCCGCAGATACGCAGTATTTT

J: TRBJ1-4
D: NA
size: few
V: TRBV4-2
CDR3: CASSQGQGKEKLFF
DNA: TGTGCCAGCAGCCAAGGGCAGGGGAAGGAAAAACTGTTTTTT

J: TRBJ1-1
D: TRBD1
size: many
V: TRBV7-9
CDR3: CASSLRQGEAFF
DNA: TGTGCCAGCAGCCTAAGACAGGGTGAAGCTTTCTTT

J: TRBJ2-1
D: NA
size: many
V: TRBV20-1
CDR3: CSARAGQAVNEQFF
DNA: TGCAGTGCAAGAGCGGGACAGGCCGTCAATGAGCAGTTCTTC

J: TRBJ1-5
D: NA
size: few
V: TRBV6-2/TRBV6-3
CDR3: CASSYIWGSGGNQPQHF
DNA: TGTGCCAGCAGTTATATTTGGGGTTCAGGTGGCAATCAGCCCCAGCATTTT

J: TRBJ2-6
D: TRBD1
size: many
V: TRBV27
CDR3: CASSYGTGVSGANVLTF
DNA: TGTGCCAGCAGCTACGGGACAGGGGTCTCTGGGGCCAACGTCCTGACTTTC

J: TRBJ2-3
D: TRBD2
size: many
V: TRBV7-2
CDR3: CASSLVGQREGLGYF
DNA: TGTGCCAGCAGCTTAGTAGGGCAGCGGGAGGGCCTAGGGTATTTT

J: TRBJ2-2
D: NA
size: many
V: TRBV3-1
CDR3: CASSQEGPFANTGELFF
DNA: TGTGCCAGCAGCCAAGAAGGCCCATTCGCGAACACCGGGGAGCTGTTTTTT

J: TRBJ2-7
D: TRBD1
size: NA
V: TRBV6-5
CDR3: CASRLATGRYEQYF
DNA: TGTGCCAGCAGGCTCGCGACAGGGCGCTACGAGCAGTACTTC

J: TRBJ1-1
D: NA
size: NA
V: TRBV27
CDR3: CASSLTYRDPVRTEAFF
DNA: TGTGCCAGCAGTTTAACCTACAGGGACCCTGTGCGTACTGAAGCTTTCTTT

J: TRBJ1-1
D: TRBD1
size: many
V: TRBV6-6
CDR3: CASSLRDSDGGTEAFF
DNA: TGTGCCAGCAGTCTCCGGGACAGTGATGGGGGAACTGAAGCTTTCTTT

J: TRBJ1-1
D: NA
size: many
V: TRBV27
CDR3: CAAGRPNTEAFF
DNA: TGTGCCGCGGGGAGACCCAACACTGAAGCTTTCTTT

J: TRBJ2-2
D: TRBD2
size: many
V: TRBV7-8
CDR3: CASSPDYGRTSVNTGELFF
DNA: TGTGCCAGCAGCCCAGATTACGGGAGGACTAGCGTGAACACCGGGGAGCTGTTTTTT

J: TRBJ2-7
D: NA
size: NA
V: TRBV13
CDR3: CASSLGRTGYEQYF
DNA: TGTGCCAGCAGCTTGGGGAGGACAGGCTACGAGCAGTACTTC

J: TRBJ1-1
D: NA
size: few
V: TRBV19
CDR3: CASKKQEGRADTEAFF
DNA: TGTGCCAGTAAAAAGCAGGAAGGGAGGGCTGACACTGAAGCTTTCTTT

J: TRBJ2-1
D: TRBD2
size: many
V: TRBV4-3
CDR3: CASSQDGAGGPKNEQFF
DNA: TGCGCCAGCAGCCAAGATGGGGCGGGAGGGCCGAAGAATGAGCAGTTCTTC

J: TRBJ2-6
D: TRBD1
size: NA
V: TRBV6-5
CDR3: CASSYSTGILSGANVLTF
DNA: TGTGCCAGCAGTTACTCGACAGGGATTCTCTCTGGGGCCAACGTCCTGACTTTC

J: TRBJ1-2
D: NA
size: few
V: TRBV6-5
CDR3: CASSPQSTYGYTF
DNA: TGTGCCAGCAGTCCACAGTCAACCTATGGCTACACCTTC

J: TRBJ2-1
D: NA
size: many
V: TRBV30
CDR3: CAWQRRVNEQFF
DNA: TGTGCCTGGCAACGGAGGGTGAATGAGCAGTTCTTC

J: TRBJ2-1
D: TRBD1
size: many
V: TRBV7-9
CDR3: CASSSGTGVTNEQFF
DNA: TGTGCCAGCAGCTCAGGGACAGGGGTAACGAATGAGCAGTTCTTC

J: TRBJ1-5
D: NA
size: many
V: TRBV7-2
CDR3: CASSLMGLNQPQHF
DNA: TGTGCCAGCAGCTTAATGGGGCTCAATCAGCCCCAGCATTTT

J: TRBJ2-3
D: TRBD2
size: many
V: TRBV27
CDR3: CASSLLAGGRTDTQYF
DNA: TGTGCCAGCAGTCTGCTAGCGGGAGGGAGGACAGATACGCAGTATTTT

J: TRBJ2-7
D: NA
size: many
V: TRBV7-2
CDR3: CASSTPGTPPYEQYF
DNA: TGTGCCAGCAGCACTCCAGGGACCCCACCTTACGAGCAGTACTTC

J: TRBJ2-2
D: NA
size: few
V: TRBV9
CDR3: CASSVEPSRGRLFF
DNA: TGTGCCAGCAGCGTAGAGCCTAGCCGGGGTCGGCTGTTTTTT

J: TRBJ2-1
D: TRBD1
size: few
V: TRBV6-6
CDR3: CASRHIRQGERYNEQFF
DNA: TGTGCCAGCAGGCATATAAGACAGGGGGAGAGATACAATGAGCAGTTCTTC

J: TRBJ1-2
D: NA
size: few
V: TRBV4-1
CDR3: CASSQKGIYGYTF
DNA: TGCGCCAGCAGCCAAAAAGGGATCTATGGCTACACCTTC

J: TRBJ1-2
D: NA
size: many
V: TRBV28
CDR3: CASSLSTHGYTF
DNA: TGTGCCAGCAGTTTATCCACACATGGCTACACCTTC

J: TRBJ2-7
D: NA
size: NA
V: TRBV5-1
CDR3: CASSFAPGPSYEQYF
DNA: TGCGCCAGCAGCTTCGCCCCAGGGCCCTCCTACGAGCAGTACTTC

J: TRBJ2-7
D: NA
size: few
V: TRBV14
CDR3: CASSQESFRGHSDF
DNA: TGTGCCAGCAGCCAAGAATCTTTTAGGGGCCACTCGGACTTC

J: TRBJ1-1
D: TRBD1
size: many
V: TRBV29-1
CDR3: CSVPGQGPNTEAFF
DNA: TGCAGCGTGCCGGGACAGGGGCCGAACACTGAAGCTTTCTTT

J: TRBJ2-4
D: NA
size: NA
V: TRBV3-1
CDR3: CASSQGTGGGRLNIQYF
DNA: TGTGCCAGCAGCCAAGGGACCGGGGGTGGTAGGTTGAACATTCAGTACTTC